A single sample is the source of the 13 T cell receptor beta chains below, sequenced in a study of blood T cell repertoires in COVID-19. Repertoires were generated with immunoSEQ multiplex PCR, while TCRdb's copy carries only in-frame clones and drops some. This sample has 250,000 to 350,000 clones; approximately 88% occur once, and the top ten carry about 0.94%. Sample: peripheral blood. The receptors were sampled from a woman aged 40 to 55 who had recovered from COVID-19.

V gene TRBV6-5 combines with J gene TRBJ2-7; TRBD2 matches 8 bases. Germline V CDR1 and CDR2: MNHEY, SVGAGI. V lost 7 bases, J lost 2 bases, and 4 bases stayed unmatched. The CDR3 has 13 residues. The CDR3 DNA reads as TGTGCCAGCACCACGGGGGGGGCCTACGAGCAGTACTTC. Translating gives CASTTGGAYEQYF.

The genes are TRBV10-1 and TRBJ2-2; 8 nucleotides align to TRBD2. Germline trimming cut 11 bases from V and 4 bases from J; bases unmatched to any gene: 9. CDR1 and CDR2 (germline): WNHNN, SYGVQD (reference sequence). The CDR3 has 14 residues. The CDR3 DNA reads as TGCGCCGGCTCCGGGGCGGGAGGCACCGGGGAGCTGTTTTTT. Amino acids: CAGSGAGGTGELFF.

The CDR3 is CASSPPTGGGYEQYF. DNA for the CDR3: TGTGCCAGCTCACCGCCGACAGGGGGCGGCTACGAGCAGTACTTC. The chain employs TRBV18 and TRBJ2-7, with 10 bases fitting TRBD1. The CDR3 spans 15 residues. CDR1 is KGHSH, CDR2 LQKENI, per germline. Germline trimming cut 3 bases from V and 3 bases from J; bases unmatched to any gene: 5.

The V and J genes are TRBV4-1 and TRBJ2-7; the match to TRBD2 covers 12 bases. The CDR3 contains 15 residues. Germline CDR1 reads MGHRA; CDR2 reads YSYEKL. V was pared by 4 bases and J by 2 bases, with 3 bases of the junction left unmatched. This chain's CDR3 is CASSRGLAGTYEQYF. The CDR3 DNA reads TGCGCCAGCAGCCGCGGACTAGCGGGAACCTACGAGCAGTACTTC.

The genes are TRBV30 and TRBJ2-7, with D possibly TRBD2 on 6 matching bases. This CDR3 spans 14 amino acids. CDR1 GTSNPN and CDR2 SVGIG come from the germline V gene (reference sequence). V lost 0 bases and J 5 bases, leaving 14 bases between the germline ends. The CDR3 region is CAWSVPAGSDEQYF. CDR3 bases: TGTGCCTGGAGTGTACCTGCGGGGTCGGACGAGCAGTACTTC.

This clone was seen only once. V gene TRBV3-1 (or the pseudogene TRBV3-2) combines with J gene TRBJ1-3; weak D call: TRBD1 (6 bases). Looked up from germline, CDR1 is LGHDT and CDR2 is YNNKEL (reference sequence). V shed 2 bases and J shed 2 bases, with 7 bases lying between them. The CDR3 is 14 residues long. The DNA of the CDR3 is TGTGCCAGCAGCCAAACAGGGACTGGAAACACCATATATTTT. Translation gives CASSQTGTGNTIYF.

The V call is TRBV7-9, the J call TRBJ1-2; TRBD1 matches 8 bases. This CDR3 is 13 amino acids long. From germline, CDR1 is SEHNR and CDR2 FQNEAQ (reference sequence). V lost 1 base to trimming and J lost 7 bases; unmatched junction nucleotides: 2. The CDR3 coding sequence is TGTGCCAGCAGCTTAGGAGGACAGGGTGGCTACACCTTC. It translates to CASSLGGQGGYTF.

The rearrangement links TRBV5-1 to TRBJ2-2; 12 bases line up with TRBD2. The J segment lost 3 bases and the V segment lost 5 bases, leaving 5 bases of the junction unmatched. The length of the CDR3 is 16 residues. CDR1 and CDR2 (germline): SGHRS, YFSETQ. The CDR3 spells CASRLAGGVDTGELFF. Written as DNA, the CDR3 is TGCGCCAGCAGACTAGCGGGAGGAGTCGACACCGGGGAGCTGTTTTTT. Variable domain in full (rest from reference TRBV5-1 and TRBJ2-2): KAGVTQTPRYLIKTRGQQVTLSCSPISGHRSVSWYQQTPGQGLQFLFEYFSETQRNKGNFPGRFSGRQFSNSRSEMNVSTLELGDSALYLCASRLAGGVDTGELFFGEGSRLTVL.

The rearrangement joins TRBV7-9 to TRBJ2-1, with 7 nucleotides matching TRBD2. This CDR3 is 15 amino acids long. The germline CDR1 and CDR2 sequences are SEHNR and FQNEAQ (reference sequence). V shed 2 bases and J 8 bases; nucleotides not matched to a gene: 9. The CDR3 DNA reads TGTGCCAGCAGCTTAAATCGGGGGAGGGAAGATGAGCAGTTCTTC. Its translation is CASSLNRGREDEQFF. The whole variable domain, filled in from reference TRBV7-9 and TRBJ2-1, reads DTGVSQNPRHKITKRGQNVTFRCDPISEHNRLYWYRQTLGQGPEFLTYFQNEAQLEKSRLLSDRFSAERPKGSFSTLEIQRTEQGDSAMYLCASSLNRGREDEQFFGPGTRLTVL.

The chain links TRBV6-5 to TRBJ2-3, with D tentatively TRBD2 (6 bases). Trimming shortened V by 5 bases and J by 3 bases, and 12 bases separated the two germline ends. Germline V CDR1 and CDR2: MNHEY, SVGAGI. This CDR3 is 14 amino acids long. CDR3 DNA sequence: TGTGCCAGCAGTCACGGGGGTAGTACAGATACGCAGTATTTT. Translating it yields CASSHGGSTDTQYF.

This chain joins TRBV11-3 and TRBJ2-6; weak D call: TRBD1 (6 bases). This CDR3 comprises 19 residues. V was cut by 2 bases and J by 0 bases, with 17 bases left in between. Germline values: CDR1 SGHNT, CDR2 YENEEA. The CDR3 DNA reads as TGTGCCAGCAGCTTAAGTTCTCCAGGGGTCGGCTCTGGGGCCAACGTCCTGACTTTC. Translation: CASSLSSPGVGSGANVLTF.

This clone showed up just once. The V and J genes are TRBV28 and TRBJ2-5, with D maybe TRBD2 (6 bases). Germline assignment: CDR1 MDHEN and CDR2 SYDVKM. The CDR3 runs to 16 residues. V was trimmed by 2 bases and J by 5 bases, leaving 18 bases between them. In DNA form, the CDR3 reads TGTGCCAGCAGTTTACCGGTCGGGGACTTCGAGGAGACCCAGTACTTC. Its translation is CASSLPVGDFEETQYF.

The chain links TRBV4-1 to TRBJ2-3; 7 positions agree with TRBD2. The CDR3 has 17 residues. CDR1 is MGHRA, CDR2 YSYEKL, per germline. Trimming cost V 2 bases and J 5 bases; bases outside gene matches: 13. CDR3 bases: TGCGCCAGCAGCCAACTCACGGGGGGAGGAATAGGAGATACGCAGTATTTT. Its translation: CASSQLTGGGIGDTQYF.